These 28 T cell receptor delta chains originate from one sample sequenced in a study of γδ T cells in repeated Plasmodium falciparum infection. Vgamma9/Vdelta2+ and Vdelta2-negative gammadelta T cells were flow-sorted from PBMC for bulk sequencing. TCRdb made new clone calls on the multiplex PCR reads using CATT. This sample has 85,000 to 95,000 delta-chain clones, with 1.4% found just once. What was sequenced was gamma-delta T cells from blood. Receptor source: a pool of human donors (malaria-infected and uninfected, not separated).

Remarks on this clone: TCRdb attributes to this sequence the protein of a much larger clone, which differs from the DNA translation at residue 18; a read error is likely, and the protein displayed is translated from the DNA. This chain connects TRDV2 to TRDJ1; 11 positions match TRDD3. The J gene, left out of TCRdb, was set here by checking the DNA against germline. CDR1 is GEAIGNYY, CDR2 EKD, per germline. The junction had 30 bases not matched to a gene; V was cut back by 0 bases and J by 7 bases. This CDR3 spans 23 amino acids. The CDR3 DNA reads TGTGCCTGTGACACCGCCCCGGCACGTGGAGTGGGGGATACGACCTACCTAACTGGTAAACTCATCTTT. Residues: CACDTAPARGVGDTTYLTGKLIF.

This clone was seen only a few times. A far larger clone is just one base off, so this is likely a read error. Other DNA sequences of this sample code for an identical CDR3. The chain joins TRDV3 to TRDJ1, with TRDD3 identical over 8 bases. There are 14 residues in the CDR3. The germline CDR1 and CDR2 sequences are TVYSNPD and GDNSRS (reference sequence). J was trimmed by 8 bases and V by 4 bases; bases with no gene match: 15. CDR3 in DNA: TGTGCCTCTTTTAGGGGGATAAACATCGACAAACTCATCTTT. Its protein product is CASFRGINIDKLIF.

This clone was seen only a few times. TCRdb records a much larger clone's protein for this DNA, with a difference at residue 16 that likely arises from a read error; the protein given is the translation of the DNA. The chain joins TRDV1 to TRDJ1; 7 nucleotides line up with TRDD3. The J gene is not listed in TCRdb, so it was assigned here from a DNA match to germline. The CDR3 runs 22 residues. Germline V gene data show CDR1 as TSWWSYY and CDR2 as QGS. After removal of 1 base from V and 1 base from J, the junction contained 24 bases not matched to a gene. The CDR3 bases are TGTGCTCTTGGGGAACGCGCCAACAGGTCCAACTGGGGCCGATGCTCCACCGATAAACTCATCTTT. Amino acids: CALGERANRSNWGRCSTDKLIF.

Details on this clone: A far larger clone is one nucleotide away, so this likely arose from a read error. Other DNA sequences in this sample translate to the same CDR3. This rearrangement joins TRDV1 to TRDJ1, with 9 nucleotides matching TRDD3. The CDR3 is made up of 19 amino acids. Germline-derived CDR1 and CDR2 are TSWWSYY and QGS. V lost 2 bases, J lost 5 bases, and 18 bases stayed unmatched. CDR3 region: CALGERITRGIPPTDKLIF. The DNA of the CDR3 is TGTGCTCTTGGGGAAAGGATCACTAGGGGGATACCGCCCACTGATAAACTCATCTTT.

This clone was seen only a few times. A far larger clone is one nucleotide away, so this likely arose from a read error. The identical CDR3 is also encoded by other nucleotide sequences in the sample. The CDR3 is CACDTVLGASSWDTRQMFF. The CDR3 bases are TGTGCCTGTGACACCGTACTGGGGGCCAGCTCCTGGGACACCCGGCAGATGTTTTTC. This chain uses TRDV2 with TRDJ3; the match to TRDD3 covers 8 bases. The J gene is absent in TCRdb and was assigned here via DNA matching to germline. Germline-derived CDR1 and CDR2 are GEAIGNYY and EKD. The CDR3 covers 19 residues.

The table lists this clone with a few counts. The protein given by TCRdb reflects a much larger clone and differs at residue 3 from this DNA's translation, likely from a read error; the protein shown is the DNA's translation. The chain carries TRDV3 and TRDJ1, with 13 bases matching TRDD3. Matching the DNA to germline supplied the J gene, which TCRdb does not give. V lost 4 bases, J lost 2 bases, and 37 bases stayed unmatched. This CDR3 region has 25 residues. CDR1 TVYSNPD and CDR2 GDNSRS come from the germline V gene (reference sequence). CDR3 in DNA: TGTGCCTCCAGCTTCGAAAGCCCTTCCTACAGTCCGTCCTACTGGGGGATACGCCTGACCGATAAACTCATCTTT. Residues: CASSFESPSYSPSYWGIRLTDKLIF.

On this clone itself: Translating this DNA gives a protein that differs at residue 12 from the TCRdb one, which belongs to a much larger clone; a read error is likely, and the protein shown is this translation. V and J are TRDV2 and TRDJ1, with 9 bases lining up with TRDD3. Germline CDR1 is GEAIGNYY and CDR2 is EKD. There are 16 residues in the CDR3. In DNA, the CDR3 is TGTGCCTGTGACAAACTGGGGGACCCGTACACCGAAAAACTCATCTTT. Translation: CACDKLGDPYTEKLIF.

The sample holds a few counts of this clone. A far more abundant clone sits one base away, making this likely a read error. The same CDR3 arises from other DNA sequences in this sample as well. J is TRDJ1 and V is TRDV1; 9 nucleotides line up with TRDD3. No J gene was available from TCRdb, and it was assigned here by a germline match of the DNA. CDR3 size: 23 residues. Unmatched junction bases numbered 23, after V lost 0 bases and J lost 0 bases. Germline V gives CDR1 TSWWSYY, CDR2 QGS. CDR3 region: CALGELGVYDIRLGELYTDKLIF. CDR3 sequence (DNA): TGTGCTCTTGGGGAACTCGGCGTCTATGATATTAGACTGGGGGAACTGTACACCGATAAACTCATCTTT.

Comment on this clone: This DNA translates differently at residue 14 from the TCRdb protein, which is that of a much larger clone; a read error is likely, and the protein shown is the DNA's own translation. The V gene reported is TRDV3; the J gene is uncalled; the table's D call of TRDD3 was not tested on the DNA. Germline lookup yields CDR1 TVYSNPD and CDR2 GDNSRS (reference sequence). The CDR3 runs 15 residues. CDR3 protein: CAFSFLGLYTDKLTF. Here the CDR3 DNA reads TGTGCCTTTTCATTCCTGGGGTTGTACACCGATAAACTCACCTTT.

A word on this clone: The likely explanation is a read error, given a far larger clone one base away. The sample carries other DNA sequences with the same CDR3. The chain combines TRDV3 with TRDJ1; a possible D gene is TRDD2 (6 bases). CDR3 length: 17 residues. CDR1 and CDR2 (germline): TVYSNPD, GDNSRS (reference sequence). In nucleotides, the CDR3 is TGTGCCTATAAACCTTCCCCTCGGGGGGCCCGCACCGATAAGCTCATCTTT. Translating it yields CAYKPSPRGARTDKLIF.

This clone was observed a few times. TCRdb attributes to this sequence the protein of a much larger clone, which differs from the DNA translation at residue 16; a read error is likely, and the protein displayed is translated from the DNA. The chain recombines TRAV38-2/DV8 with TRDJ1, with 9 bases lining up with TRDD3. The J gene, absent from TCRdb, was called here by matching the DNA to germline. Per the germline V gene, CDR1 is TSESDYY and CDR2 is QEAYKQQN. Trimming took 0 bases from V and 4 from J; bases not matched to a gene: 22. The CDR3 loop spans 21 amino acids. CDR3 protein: CAYRSGQILPYLTGGDDKLIF. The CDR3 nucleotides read TGTGCTTATAGGAGCGGCCAGATCCTACCGTACCTAACTGGGGGAGACGATAAACTCATCTTT.

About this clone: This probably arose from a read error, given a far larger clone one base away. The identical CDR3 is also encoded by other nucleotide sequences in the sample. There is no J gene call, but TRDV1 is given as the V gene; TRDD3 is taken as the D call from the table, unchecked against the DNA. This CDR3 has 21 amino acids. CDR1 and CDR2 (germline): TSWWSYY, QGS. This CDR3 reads CALGELSLRGWGSALTAQLFF. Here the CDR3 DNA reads TGTGCTCTTGGGGAACTGTCCCTACGGGGGTGGGGGAGTGCTTTGACAGCACAACTCTTCTTC.

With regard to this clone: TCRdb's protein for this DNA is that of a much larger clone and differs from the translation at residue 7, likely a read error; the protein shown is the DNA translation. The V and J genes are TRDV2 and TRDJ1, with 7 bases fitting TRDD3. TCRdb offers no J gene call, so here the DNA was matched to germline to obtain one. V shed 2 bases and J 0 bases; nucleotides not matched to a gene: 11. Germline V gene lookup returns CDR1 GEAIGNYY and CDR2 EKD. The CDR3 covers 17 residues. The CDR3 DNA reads TGTGCCTGTGACATTCTAAGGGGGGATCCGTACACCGATAAACTCATCTTT. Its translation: CACDILRGDPYTDKLIF.

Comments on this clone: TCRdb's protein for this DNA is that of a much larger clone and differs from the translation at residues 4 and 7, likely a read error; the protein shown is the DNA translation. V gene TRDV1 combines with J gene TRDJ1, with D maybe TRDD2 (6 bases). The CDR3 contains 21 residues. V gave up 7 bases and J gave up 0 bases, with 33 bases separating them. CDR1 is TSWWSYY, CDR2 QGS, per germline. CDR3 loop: CALEKKGMAFRRSPYTDKLIF. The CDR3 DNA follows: TGTGCTCTTGAGAAGAAAGGTATGGCCTTCCGACGGAGTCCGTACACCGATAAACTCATCTTT.

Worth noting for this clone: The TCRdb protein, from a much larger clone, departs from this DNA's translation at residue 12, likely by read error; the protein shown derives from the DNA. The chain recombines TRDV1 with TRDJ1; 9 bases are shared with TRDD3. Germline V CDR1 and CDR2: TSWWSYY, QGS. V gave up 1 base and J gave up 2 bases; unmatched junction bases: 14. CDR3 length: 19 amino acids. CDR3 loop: CALGEHYVSGDTDTDKLIF. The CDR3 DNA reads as TGTGCTCTTGGGGAACATTACGTCTCGGGGGATACTGATACCGATAAACTCATCTTT.

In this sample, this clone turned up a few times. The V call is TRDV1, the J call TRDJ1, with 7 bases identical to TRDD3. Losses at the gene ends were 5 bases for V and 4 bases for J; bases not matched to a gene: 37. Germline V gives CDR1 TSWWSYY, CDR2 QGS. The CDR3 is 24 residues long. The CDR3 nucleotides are TGTGCTCTTGGGCACACACTCCCGTTTCTGGTCCTGGAGGATACGTTTTATAGAGTCGATAAACTCATCTTT. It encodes CALGHTLPFLVLEDTFYRVDKLIF.

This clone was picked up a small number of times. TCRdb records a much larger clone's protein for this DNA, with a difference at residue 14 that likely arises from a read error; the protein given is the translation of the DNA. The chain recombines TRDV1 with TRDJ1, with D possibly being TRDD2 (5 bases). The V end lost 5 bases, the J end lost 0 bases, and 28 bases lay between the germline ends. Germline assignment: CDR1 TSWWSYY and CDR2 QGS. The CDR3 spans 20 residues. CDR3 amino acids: CALGPFLSSVRVSHTDKLIF. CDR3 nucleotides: TGTGCTCTTGGGCCTTTCCTCTCCTCCGTACGAGTTTCTCACACCGATAAACTCATCTTT.

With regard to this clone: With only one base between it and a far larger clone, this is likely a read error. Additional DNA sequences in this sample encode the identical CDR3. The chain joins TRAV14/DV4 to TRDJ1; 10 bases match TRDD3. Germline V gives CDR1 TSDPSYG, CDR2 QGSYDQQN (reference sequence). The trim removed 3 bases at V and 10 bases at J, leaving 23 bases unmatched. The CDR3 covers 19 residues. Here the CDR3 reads CAMREGDSRYWGIPRGLIF. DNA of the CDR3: TGTGCAATGAGAGAAGGTGATTCTCGTTACTGGGGGATCCCGCGGGGACTCATCTTT.

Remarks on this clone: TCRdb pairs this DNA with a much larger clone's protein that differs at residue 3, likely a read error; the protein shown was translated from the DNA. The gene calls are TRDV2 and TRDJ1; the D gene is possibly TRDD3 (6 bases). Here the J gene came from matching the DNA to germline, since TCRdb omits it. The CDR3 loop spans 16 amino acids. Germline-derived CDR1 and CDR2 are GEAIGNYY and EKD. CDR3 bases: TGTGCCTATGACACCGTGGGGGCTTTGGGCGTTGATAAACTCATCTTT. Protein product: CAYDTVGALGVDKLIF.

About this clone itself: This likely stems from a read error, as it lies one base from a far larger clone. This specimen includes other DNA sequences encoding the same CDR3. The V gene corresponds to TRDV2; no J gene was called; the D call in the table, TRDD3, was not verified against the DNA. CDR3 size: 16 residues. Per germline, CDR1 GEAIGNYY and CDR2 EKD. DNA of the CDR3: TGTGCCTGTGACACCGTTGGGGGATTCAACTCCGATAAGCTCATCTTT. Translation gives CACDTVGGFNSDKLIF.

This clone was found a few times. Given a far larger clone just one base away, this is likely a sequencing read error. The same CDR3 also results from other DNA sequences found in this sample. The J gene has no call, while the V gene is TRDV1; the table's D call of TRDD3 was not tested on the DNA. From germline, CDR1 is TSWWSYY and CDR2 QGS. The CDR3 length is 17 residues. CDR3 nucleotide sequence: TGTGCTCTTGGGGAACCTTATCTGAGGTTGAACACCGATAAGCTCATCTTT. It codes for CALGEPYLRLNTDKLIF.

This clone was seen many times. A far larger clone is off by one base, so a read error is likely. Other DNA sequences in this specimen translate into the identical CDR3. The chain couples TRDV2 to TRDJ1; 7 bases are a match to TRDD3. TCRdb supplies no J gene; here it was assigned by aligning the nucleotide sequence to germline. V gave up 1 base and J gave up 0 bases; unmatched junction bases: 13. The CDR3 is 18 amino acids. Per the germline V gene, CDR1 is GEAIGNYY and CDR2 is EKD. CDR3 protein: CACDTVPLRIRDTDKLIF. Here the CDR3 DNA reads TGTGCCTGTGACACTGTTCCTCTTCGGATACGGGACACCGATAAACTCATCTTT.

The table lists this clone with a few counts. The CDR3 loop is CATLPTGDTGGDKLIF. For the CDR3, the DNA is TGTGCTACCCTTCCTACTGGGGATACGGGGGGCGATAAACTCATCTTT. The rearrangement joins TRDV1 to TRDJ1, with D perhaps TRDD2 or TRDD3 (9 bases each). TCRdb leaves out the J gene; it was filled in here by matching the DNA to germline. Trimming left V 11 bases short and J 4 bases short, with 26 bases between. Germline-derived CDR1 and CDR2 are TSWWSYY and QGS. This CDR3 comprises 16 residues.

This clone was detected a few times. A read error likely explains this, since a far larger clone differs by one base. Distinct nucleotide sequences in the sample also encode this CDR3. The CDR3 loop reads CACEDLLGPRGADKLIF. DNA of the CDR3: TGTGCCTGTGAAGACTTGCTGGGTCCCAGAGGGGCCGATAAACTCATCTTT. The rearrangement uses TRDV2 and TRDJ1; perhaps TRDD3 as D (5 bases). TCRdb offers no J gene call, so here the DNA was matched to germline to obtain one. Germline CDR1 is GEAIGNYY and CDR2 is EKD. Trimming pared 4 bases from V and 3 bases from J, leaving 23 bases between. The CDR3 runs 17 residues.

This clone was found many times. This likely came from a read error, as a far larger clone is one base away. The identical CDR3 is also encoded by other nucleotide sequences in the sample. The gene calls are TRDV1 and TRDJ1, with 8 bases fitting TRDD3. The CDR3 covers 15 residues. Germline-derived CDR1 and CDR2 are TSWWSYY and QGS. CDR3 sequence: CALGFYWGYSDKLIF. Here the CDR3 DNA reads TGTGCTCTTGGGTTTTACTGGGGATACAGCGATAAACTCATCTTC.

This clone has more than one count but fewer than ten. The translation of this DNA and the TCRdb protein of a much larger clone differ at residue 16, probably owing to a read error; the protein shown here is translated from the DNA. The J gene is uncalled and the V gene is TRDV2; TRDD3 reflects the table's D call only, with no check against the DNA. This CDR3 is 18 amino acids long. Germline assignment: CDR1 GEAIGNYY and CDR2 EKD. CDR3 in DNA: TGTGCCTGTGACTCCTTACTGGGGGATAAAGTCAACACCGATAAACCCATCTTT. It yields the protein CACDSLLGDKVNTDKPIF.

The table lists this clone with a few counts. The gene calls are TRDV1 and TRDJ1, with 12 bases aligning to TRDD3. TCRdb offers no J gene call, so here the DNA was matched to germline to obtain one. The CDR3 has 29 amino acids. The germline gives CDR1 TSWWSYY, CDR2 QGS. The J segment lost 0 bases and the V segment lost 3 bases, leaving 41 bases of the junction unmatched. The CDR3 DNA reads TGTGCTCTTGGGGACCGTTCCTACTTTACTGGGGGATACAGCGGCCTCCACGGGCGCGAGACAACGTACACCGATAAACTCATCTTT. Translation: CALGDRSYFTGGYSGLHGRETTYTDKLIF.

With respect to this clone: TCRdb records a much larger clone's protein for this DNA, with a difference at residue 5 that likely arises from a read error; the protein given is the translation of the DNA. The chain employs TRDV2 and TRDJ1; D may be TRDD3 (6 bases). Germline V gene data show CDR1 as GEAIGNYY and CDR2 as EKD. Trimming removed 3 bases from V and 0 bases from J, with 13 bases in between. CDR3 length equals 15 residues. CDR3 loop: CACDPVGGYTDKLIF. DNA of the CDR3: TGTGCCTGTGACCCCGTGGGGGGCTACACCGATAAACTCATCTTT.